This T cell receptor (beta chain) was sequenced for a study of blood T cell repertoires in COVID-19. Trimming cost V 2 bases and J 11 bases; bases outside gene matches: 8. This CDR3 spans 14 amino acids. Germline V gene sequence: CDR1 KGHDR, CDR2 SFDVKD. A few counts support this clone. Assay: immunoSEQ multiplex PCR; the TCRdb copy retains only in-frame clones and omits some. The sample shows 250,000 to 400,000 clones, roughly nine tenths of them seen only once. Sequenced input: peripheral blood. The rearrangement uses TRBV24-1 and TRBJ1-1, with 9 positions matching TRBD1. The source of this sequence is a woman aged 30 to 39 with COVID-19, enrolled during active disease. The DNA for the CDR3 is TGTGCCACCAGTGATTCCGGGACAGGGCCGCGGGCTTTCTTT. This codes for CATSDSGTGPRAFF.